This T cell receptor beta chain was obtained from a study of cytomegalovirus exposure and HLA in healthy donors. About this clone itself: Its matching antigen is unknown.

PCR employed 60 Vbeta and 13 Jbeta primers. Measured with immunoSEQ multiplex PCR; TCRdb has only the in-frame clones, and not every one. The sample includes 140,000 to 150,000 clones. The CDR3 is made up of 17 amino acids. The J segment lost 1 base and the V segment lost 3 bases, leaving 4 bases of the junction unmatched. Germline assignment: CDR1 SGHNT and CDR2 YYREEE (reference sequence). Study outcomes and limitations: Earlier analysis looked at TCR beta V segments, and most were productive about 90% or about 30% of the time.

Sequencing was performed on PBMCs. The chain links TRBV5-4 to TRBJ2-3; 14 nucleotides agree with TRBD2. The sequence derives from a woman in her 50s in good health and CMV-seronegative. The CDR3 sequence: CASSWGLAGVGTDTQYF. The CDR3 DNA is TGTGCCAGCAGCTGGGGACTAGCGGGAGTCGGCACAGATACGCAGTATTTT.